This TCR beta chain was retrieved from a study of blood T cell repertoires in COVID-19. The repertoire was sequenced with immunoSEQ multiplex PCR; TCRdb's copy has only in-frame clones and lacks some. The data hold about 300,000 clones, with approximately 90% observed a single time. The J segment lost 6 bases and the V segment lost 2 bases, leaving 10 bases of the junction unmatched. The CDR3 extends over 15 amino acids. Per germline, CDR1 SGHNT and CDR2 YYREEE (reference sequence). Sequencing was done on a sample of PBMCs or T cells enriched from blood (not recorded which). The chain joins TRBV5-4 to TRBJ1-2; 7 bases agree with TRBD1. The clonotype was recovered from a woman aged 25 to 39 who had recovered from COVID-19. The CDR3 bases are TGTGCCAGCAGCTTCCCGACAGGGCCCCTGGATGGCTACACCTTC. This gives the protein CASSFPTGPLDGYTF. The full variable domain, rest sourced from reference TRBV5-4 and TRBJ1-2, is ETGVTQSPTHLIKTRGQQVTLRCSSQSGHNTVSWYQQALGQGPQFIFQYYREEENGRGNFPPRFSGLQFPNYSSELNVNALELDDSALYLCASSFPTGPLDGYTFGSGTRLTVV.